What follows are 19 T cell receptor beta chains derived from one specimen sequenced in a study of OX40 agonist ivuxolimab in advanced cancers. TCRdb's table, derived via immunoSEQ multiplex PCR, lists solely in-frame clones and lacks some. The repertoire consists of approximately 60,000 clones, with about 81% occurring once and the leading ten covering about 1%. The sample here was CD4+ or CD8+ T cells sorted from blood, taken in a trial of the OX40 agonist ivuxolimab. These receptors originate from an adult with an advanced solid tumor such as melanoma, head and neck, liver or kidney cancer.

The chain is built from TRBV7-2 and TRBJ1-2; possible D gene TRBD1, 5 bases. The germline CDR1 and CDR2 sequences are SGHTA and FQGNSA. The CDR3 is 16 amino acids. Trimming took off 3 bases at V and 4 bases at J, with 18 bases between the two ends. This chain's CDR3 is CASSFGPTVSSYGYTF. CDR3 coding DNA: TGTGCCAGCAGCTTTGGTCCGACAGTCTCCTCCTATGGCTACACCTTC.

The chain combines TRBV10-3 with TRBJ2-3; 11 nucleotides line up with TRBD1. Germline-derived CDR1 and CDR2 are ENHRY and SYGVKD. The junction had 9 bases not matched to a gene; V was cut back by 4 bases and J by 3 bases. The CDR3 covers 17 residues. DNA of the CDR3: TGTGCCATCAGTGGGGGGACAGGGGGATTTTCGACAGATACGCAGTATTTT. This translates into CAISGGTGGFSTDTQYF.

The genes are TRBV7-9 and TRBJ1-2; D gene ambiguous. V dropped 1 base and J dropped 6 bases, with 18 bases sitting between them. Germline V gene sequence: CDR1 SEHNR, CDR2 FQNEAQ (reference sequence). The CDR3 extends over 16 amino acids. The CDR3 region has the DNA TGTGCCAGCAGCTTAGAGGTCCCGGGATCCCAGGATGGCTACACCTTC. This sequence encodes CASSLEVPGSQDGYTF. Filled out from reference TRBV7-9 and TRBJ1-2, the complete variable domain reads DTGVSQNPRHKITKRGQNVTFRCDPISEHNRLYWYRQTLGQGPEFLTYFQNEAQLEKSRLLSDRFSAERPKGSFSTLEIQRTEQGDSAMYLCASSLEVPGSQDGYTFGSGTRLTVV.

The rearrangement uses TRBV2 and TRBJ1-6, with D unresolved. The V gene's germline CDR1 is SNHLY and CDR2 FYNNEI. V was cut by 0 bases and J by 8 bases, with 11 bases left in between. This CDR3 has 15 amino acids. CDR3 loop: CASSEAWGSYSPLHF. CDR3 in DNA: TGTGCCAGCAGTGAAGCTTGGGGTAGTTATTCACCCCTCCACTTT.

CDR3 DNA: TGTGCCAGCAGAATCGACGGCTATGGCTACACCTTC. Translation: CASRIDGYGYTF. The V call is TRBV6-6, the J call TRBJ1-2; no clear D. V was shortened by 6 bases and J by 4 bases, with 9 bases between the two germline ends. The CDR3 totals 12 residues. CDR1 is MNHNY and CDR2 is SVGAGI in the germline V gene (reference sequence).

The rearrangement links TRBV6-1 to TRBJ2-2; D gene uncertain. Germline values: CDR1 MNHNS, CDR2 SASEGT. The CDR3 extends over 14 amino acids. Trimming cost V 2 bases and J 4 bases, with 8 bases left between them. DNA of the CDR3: TGTGCCAGCAGTGAACAGCACTCCACCGGGGAGCTGTTTTTT. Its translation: CASSEQHSTGELFF.

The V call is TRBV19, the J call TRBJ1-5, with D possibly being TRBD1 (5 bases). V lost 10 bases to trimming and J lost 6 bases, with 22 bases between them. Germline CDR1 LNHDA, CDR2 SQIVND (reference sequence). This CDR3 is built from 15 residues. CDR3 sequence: CATTGGVYSLQPQHF. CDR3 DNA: TGTGCCACCACCGGGGGAGTTTACTCCCTTCAGCCCCAGCATTTT.

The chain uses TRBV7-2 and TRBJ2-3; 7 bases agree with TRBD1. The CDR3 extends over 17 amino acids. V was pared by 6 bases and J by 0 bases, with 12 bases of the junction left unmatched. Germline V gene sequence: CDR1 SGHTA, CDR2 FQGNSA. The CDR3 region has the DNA TGTGCCAGCAGTACCAATATCCTGACAGGGAGCACAGATACGCAGTATTTT. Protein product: CASSTNILTGSTDTQYF.

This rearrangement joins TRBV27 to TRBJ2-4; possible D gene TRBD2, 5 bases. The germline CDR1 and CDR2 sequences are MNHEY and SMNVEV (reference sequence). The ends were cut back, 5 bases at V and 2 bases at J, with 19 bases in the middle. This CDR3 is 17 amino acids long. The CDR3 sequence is CASSDRGYSVTKNIQYF. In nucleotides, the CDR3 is TGTGCCAGCAGTGATCGGGGTTACTCTGTAACCAAAAACATTCAGTACTTC.

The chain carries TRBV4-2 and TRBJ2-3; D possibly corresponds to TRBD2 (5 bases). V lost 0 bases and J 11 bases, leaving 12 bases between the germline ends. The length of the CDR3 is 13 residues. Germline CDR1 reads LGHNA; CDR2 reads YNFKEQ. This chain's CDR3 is CASSQERGAQQYF. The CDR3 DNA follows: TGTGCCAGCAGCCAAGAACGGGGAGCGCAGCAGTATTTT.

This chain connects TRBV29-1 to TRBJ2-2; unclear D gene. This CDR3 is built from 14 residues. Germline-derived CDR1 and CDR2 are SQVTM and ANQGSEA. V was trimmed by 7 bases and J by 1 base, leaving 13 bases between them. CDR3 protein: CSATTVLNTGELFF. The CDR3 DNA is TGCAGCGCAACAACAGTTTTGAACACCGGGGAGCTGTTTTTT.

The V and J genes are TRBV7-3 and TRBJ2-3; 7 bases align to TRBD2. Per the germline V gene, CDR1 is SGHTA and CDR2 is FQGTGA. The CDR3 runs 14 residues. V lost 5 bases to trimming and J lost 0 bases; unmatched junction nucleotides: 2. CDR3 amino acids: CASSRGGSTDTQYF. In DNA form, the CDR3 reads TGTGCCAGCAGCCGCGGGGGAAGCACAGATACGCAGTATTTT.

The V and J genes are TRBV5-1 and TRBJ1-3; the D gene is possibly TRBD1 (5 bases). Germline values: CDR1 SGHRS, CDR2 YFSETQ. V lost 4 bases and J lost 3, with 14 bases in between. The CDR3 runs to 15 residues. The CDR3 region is CASSSVGAVGNTIYF. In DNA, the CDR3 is TGCGCCAGCAGCAGCGTAGGGGCGGTTGGAAACACCATATATTTT. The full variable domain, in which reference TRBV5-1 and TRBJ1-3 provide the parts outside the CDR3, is KAGVTQTPRYLIKTRGQQVTLSCSPISGHRSVSWYQQTPGQGLQFLFEYFSETQRNKGNFPGRFSGRQFSNSRSEMNVSTLELGDSALYLCASSSVGAVGNTIYFGEGSWLTVV.

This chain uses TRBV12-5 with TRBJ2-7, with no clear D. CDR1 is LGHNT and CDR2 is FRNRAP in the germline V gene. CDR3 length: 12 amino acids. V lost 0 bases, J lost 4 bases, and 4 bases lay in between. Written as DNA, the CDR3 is TGTGCTAGTGGTTTGGTCGAGTACGAGCAGTACTTC. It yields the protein CASGLVEYEQYF.

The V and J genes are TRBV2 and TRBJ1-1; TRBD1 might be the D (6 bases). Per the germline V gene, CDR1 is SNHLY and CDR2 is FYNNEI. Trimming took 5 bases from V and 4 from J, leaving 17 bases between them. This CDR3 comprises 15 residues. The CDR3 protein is CASSWGRGVGTEAFF. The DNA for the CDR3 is TGTGCCAGCAGTTGGGGCAGGGGAGTTGGCACTGAAGCTTTCTTT.

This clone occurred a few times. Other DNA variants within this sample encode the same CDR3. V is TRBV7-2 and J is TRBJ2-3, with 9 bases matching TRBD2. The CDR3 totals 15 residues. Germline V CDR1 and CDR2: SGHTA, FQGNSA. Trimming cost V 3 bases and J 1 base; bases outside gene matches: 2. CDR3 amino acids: CASSFLAGGTDTQYF. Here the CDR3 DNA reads TGTGCCAGCAGCTTCTTAGCGGGGGGCACAGATACGCAGTATTTT.

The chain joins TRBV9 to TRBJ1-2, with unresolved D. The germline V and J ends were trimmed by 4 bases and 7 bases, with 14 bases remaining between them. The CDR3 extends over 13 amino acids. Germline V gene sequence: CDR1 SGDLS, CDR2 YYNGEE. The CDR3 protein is CASSLRPELGYTF. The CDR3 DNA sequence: TGTGCCAGCAGCCTCCGTCCAGAGCTTGGCTACACCTTC.

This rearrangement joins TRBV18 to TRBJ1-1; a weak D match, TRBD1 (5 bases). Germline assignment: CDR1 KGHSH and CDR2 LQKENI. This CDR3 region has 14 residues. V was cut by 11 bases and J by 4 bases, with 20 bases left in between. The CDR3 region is CAGKGPSRGTEAFF. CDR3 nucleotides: TGTGCCGGTAAGGGCCCATCGAGGGGCACTGAAGCTTTCTTT.

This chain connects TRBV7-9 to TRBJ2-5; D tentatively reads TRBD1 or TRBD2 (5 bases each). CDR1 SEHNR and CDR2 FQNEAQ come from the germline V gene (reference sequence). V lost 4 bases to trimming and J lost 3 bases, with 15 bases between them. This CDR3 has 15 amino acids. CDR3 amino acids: CASSWRRQPEETQYF. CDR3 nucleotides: TGTGCCAGCAGCTGGAGGAGACAGCCCGAAGAGACCCAGTACTTC. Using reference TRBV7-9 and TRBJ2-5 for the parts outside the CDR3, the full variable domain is DTGVSQNPRHKITKRGQNVTFRCDPISEHNRLYWYRQTLGQGPEFLTYFQNEAQLEKSRLLSDRFSAERPKGSFSTLEIQRTEQGDSAMYLCASSWRRQPEETQYFGPGTRLLVL.